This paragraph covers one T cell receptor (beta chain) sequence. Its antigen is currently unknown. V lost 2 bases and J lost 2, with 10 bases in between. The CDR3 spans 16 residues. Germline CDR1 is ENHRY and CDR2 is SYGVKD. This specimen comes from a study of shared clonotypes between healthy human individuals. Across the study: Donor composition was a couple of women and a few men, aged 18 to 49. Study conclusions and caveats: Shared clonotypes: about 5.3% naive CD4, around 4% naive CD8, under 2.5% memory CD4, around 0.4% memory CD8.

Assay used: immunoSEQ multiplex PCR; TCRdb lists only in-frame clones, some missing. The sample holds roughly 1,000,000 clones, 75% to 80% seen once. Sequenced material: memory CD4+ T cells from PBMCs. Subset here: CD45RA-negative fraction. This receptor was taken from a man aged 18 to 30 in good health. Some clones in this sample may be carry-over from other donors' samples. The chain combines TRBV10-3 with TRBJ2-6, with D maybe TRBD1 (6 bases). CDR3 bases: TGTGCCATCAGTGAGAGTTCAGGGGCTGGGGCCAACGTCCTGACTTTC. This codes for CAISESSGAGANVLTF.